This T cell receptor (beta chain) was found in a study of PD-1 blockade in mismatch repair-deficient tumors. This table comes from immunoSEQ multiplex PCR, and its TCRdb copy is limited to in-frame clones, with some not included. The profile shows some 84,000 clones, roughly 80% of them singletons. The CDR3 loop spans 19 amino acids. The gene calls are TRBV21-1 and TRBJ1-5; the tabulated D call, TRBD1, remains unverified against the DNA. TRBV21-1 counts as a pseudogene. This sample comprised peripheral blood, obtained 12 weeks after starting pembrolizumab. This sequence was found in an adult with mismatch repair-deficient cancer. For the CDR3, the DNA is TGTGCCAGCAGCACTCAATCGGCCCAGGGGGCGAGGCGCAATCAGCCCCAGCATTTT. Translated, it gives CASSTQSAQGARRNQPQHF.